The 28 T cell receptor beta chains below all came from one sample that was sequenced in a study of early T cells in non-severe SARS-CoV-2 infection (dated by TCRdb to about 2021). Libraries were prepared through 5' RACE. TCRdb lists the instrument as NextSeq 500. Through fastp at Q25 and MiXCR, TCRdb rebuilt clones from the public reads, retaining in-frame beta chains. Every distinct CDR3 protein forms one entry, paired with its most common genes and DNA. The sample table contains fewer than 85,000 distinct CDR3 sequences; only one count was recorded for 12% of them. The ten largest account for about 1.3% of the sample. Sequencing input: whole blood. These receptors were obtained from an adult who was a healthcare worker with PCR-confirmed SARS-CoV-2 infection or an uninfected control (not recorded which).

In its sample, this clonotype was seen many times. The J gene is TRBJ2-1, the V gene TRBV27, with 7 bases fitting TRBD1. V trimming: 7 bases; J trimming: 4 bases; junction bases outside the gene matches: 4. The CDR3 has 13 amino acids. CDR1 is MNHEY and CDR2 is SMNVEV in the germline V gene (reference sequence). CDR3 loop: CASKRDSYNEQFF. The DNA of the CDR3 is TGTGCCAGCAAGAGGGACAGTTACAATGAGCAGTTCTTC.

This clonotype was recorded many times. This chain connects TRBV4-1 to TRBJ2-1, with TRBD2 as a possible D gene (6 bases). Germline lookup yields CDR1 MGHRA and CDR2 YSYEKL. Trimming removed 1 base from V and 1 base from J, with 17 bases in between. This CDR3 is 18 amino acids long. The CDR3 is CASSQADLVGSSYNEQFF. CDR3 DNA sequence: TGCGCCAGCAGCCAAGCCGATCTAGTCGGGAGTTCCTACAATGAGCAGTTCTTC.

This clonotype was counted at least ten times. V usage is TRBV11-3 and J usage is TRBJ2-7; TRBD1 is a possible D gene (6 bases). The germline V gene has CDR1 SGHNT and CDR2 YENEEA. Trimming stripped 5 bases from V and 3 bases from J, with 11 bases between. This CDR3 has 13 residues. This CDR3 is CASSLGQFYEQYF. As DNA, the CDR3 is TGTGCCAGCAGCCTTGGACAGTTCTACGAGCAGTACTTC.

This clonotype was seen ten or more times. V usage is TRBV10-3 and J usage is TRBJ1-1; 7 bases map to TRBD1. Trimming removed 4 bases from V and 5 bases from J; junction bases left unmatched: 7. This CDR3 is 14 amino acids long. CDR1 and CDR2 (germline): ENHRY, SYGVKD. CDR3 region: CAISGNRGGTEAFF. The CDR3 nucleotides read TGTGCCATCAGTGGGAACAGGGGTGGGACTGAAGCTTTCTTT.

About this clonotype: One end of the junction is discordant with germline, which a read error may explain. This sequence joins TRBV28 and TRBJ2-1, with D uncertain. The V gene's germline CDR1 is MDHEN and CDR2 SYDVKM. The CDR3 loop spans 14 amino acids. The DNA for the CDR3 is TGTGCCAGCGCCCCCCTGGGGTCCTTCAATGAGCAGTTCTTC. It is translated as CASAPLGSFNEQFF.

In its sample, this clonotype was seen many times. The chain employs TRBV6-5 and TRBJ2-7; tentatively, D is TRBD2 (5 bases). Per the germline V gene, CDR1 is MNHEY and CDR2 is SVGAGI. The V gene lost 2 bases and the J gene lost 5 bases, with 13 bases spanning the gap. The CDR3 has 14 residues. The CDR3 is CASSYEGNRNEQYF. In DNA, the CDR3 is TGTGCCAGCAGTTACGAGGGAAATCGGAACGAGCAGTACTTC.

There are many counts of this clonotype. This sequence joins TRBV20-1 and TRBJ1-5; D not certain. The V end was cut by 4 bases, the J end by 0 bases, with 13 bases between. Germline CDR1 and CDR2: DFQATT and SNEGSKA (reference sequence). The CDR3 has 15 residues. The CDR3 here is CSAISLVGSNQPQHF. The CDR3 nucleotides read TGCAGTGCTATTTCCCTGGTTGGTAGCAATCAGCCCCAGCATTTT.

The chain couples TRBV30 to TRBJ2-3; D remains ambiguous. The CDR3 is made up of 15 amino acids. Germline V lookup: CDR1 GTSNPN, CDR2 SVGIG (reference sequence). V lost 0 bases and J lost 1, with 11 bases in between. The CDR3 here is CAWSVGVLGTDTQYF. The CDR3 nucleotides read TGTGCCTGGAGTGTGGGCGTATTAGGCACAGATACGCAGTATTTT.

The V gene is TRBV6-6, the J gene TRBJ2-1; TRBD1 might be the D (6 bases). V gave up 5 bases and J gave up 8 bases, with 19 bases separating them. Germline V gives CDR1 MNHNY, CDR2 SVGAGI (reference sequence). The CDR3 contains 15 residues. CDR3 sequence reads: CASSPEGELLDEQFF. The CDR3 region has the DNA TGTGCCAGCAGTCCCGAGGGGGAGCTGCTGGATGAGCAGTTCTTC.

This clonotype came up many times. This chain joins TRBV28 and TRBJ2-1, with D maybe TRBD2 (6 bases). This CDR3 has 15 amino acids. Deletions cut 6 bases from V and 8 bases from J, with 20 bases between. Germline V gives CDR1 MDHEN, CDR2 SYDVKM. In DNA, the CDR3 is TGTGCCAGCAGGCTTCTAGCGTATCTTGGGGATGAGCAGTTCTTC. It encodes CASRLLAYLGDEQFF.

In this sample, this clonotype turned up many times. CDR3 sequence: CASSRGLGAGGLYSTDTQYF. The CDR3 nucleotides are TGTGCCAGCAGCCGAGGCTTGGGAGCGGGGGGTCTTTATTCCACAGATACGCAGTATTTT. This chain links TRBV12-3 or TRBV12-4 with TRBJ2-3; 9 positions agree with TRBD2. The CDR3 is 20 amino acids. The J segment lost 2 bases and the V segment lost 6 bases, leaving 21 bases of the junction unmatched.

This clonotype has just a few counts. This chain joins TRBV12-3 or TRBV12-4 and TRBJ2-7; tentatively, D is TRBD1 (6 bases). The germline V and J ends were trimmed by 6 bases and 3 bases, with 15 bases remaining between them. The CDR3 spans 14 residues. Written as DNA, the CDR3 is TGTGCCAGCAGACAGGGAGATCCACTCTACGAGCAGTACTTC. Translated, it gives CASRQGDPLYEQYF.

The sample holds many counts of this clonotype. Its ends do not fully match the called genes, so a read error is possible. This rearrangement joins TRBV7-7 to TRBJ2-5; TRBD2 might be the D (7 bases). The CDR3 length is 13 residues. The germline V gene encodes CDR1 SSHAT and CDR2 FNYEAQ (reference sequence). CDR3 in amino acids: CASSRGAEETQYF. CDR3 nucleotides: TGTGCTAGCAGCCGGGGGGCGGAAGAGACCCAGTACTTC.

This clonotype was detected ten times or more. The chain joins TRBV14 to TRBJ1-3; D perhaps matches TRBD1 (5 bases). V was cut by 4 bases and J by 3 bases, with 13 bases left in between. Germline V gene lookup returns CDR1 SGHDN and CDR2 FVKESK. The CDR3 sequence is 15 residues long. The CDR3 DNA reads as TGTGCCAGCAGCCCCGGGGCGCATGTTGGAAACACCATATATTTT. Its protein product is CASSPGAHVGNTIYF.

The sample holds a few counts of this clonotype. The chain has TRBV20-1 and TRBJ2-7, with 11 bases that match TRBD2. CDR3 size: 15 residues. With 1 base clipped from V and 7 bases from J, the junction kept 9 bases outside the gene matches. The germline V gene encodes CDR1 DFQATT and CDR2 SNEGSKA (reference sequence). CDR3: CSARGLAGGPEEQYF. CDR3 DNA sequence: TGCAGTGCTAGAGGCTTAGCGGGAGGGCCGGAAGAGCAGTACTTC.

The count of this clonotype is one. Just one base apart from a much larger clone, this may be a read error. CDR3 residues: CASSYSGVRGQETQYF. Written as DNA, the CDR3 is TGTGCCAGCAGTTACTCCGGTGTTCGGGGCCAAGAGACCCAGTACTTC. V gene TRBV6-2 or TRBV6-3 combines with J gene TRBJ2-5, with D perhaps TRBD2 (5 bases). V gave up 0 bases and J gave up 1 base, with 12 bases separating them. The germline V gene has CDR1 MNHEY and CDR2 SVGEGT. CDR3 length: 16 residues.

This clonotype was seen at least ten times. The chain's CDR3 is CAWSVHRLMPINRGFNYGYTF. The CDR3 region has the DNA TGTGCCTGGAGTGTACACCGACTCATGCCCATTAACAGGGGGTTTAACTATGGCTACACCTTC. The rearrangement uses TRBV30 and TRBJ1-2, with TRBD1 matching over 8 bases. The CDR3 is 21 amino acids. J was trimmed by 1 base and V by 0 bases; bases with no gene match: 22. Germline CDR1 reads GTSNPN; CDR2 reads SVGIG (reference sequence).

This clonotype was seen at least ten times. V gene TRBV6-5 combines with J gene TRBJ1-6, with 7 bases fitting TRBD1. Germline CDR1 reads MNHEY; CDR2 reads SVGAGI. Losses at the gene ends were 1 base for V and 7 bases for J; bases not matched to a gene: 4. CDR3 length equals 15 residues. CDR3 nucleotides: TGTGCCAGCAGTTACTTGGGACAGCTGAATTCACCCCTCCACTTT. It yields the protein CASSYLGQLNSPLHF.

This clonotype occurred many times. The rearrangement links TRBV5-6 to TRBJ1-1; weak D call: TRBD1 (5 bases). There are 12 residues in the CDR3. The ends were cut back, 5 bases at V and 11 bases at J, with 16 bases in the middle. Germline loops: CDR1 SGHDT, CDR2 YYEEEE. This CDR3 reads CASRRDREWAFF. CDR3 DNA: TGTGCCAGCAGGAGGGACCGGGAATGGGCTTTCTTT. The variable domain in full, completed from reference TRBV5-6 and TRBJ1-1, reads DAGVTQSPTHLIKTRGQQVTLRCSPKSGHDTVSWYQQALGQGPQFIFQYYEEEERQRGNFPDRFSGHQFPNYSSELNVNALLLGDSALYLCASRRDREWAFFGQGTRLTVV.

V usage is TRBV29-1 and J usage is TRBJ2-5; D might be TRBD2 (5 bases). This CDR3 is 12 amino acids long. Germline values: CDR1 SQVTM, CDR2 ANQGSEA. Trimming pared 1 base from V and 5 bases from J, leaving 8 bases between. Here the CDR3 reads CSVEVTGETQYF. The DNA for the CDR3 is TGCAGCGTTGAAGTAACGGGGGAGACCCAGTACTTC. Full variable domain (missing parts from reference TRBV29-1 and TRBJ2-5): SAVISQKPSRDICQRGTSLTIQCQVDSQVTMMFWYRQQPGQSLTLIATANQGSEATYESGFVIDKFPISRPNLTFSTLTVSNMSPEDSSIYLCSVEVTGETQYFGPGTRLLVL.

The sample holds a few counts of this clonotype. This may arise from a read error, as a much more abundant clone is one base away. The CDR3 DNA reads as TGTGCCAGCAGCCAAGAGACAGATACGCAGTATTTT. This codes for CASSQETDTQYF. The chain uses TRBV4-2 and TRBJ2-3, with D hard to call. CDR1 is LGHNA, CDR2 YNFKEQ, per germline. CDR3 length: 12 residues. The ends were cut back, 0 bases at V and 3 bases at J, with 1 base in the middle.

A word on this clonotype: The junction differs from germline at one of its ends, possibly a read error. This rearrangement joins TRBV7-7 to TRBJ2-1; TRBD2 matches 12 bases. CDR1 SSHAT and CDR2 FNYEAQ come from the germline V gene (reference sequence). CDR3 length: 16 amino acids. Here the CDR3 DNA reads TGTGCTAGCAGCCAAGGGACTAGCGGGTGGGAGAATGAGCAGTTCTTC. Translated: CASSQGTSGWENEQFF.

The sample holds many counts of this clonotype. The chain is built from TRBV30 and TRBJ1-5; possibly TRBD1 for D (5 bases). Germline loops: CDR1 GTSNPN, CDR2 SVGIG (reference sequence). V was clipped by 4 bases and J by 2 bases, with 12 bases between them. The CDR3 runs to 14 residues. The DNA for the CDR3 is TGTGCCTGGAACGGGGGTATTGGCAATCAGCCCCAGCATTTT. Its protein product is CAWNGGIGNQPQHF. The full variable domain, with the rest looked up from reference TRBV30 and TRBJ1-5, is SQTIHQWPATLVQPVGSPLSLECTVEGTSNPNLYWYRQAAGRGLQLLFYSVGIGQISSEVPQNLSASRPQDRQFILSSKKLLLSDSGFYLCAWNGGIGNQPQHFGDGTRLSIL.

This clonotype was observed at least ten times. CDR3 sequence reads: CSASSLAGGLYNEQFF. DNA for the CDR3: TGCAGTGCTAGTTCTCTAGCGGGAGGTCTCTACAATGAGCAGTTCTTC. The rearrangement uses TRBV20-1 and TRBJ2-1; TRBD2 matches 11 bases. The J segment lost 3 bases and the V segment lost 3 bases, leaving 7 bases of the junction unmatched. Germline CDR1 and CDR2: DFQATT and SNEGSKA (reference sequence). The CDR3 length is 16 residues.

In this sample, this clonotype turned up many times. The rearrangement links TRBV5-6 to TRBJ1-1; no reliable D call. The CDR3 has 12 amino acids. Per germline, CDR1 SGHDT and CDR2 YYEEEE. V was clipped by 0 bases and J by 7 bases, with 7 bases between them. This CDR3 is CASSLVSGEAFF. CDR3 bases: TGTGCCAGCAGCTTGGTGTCAGGTGAAGCTTTCTTT.

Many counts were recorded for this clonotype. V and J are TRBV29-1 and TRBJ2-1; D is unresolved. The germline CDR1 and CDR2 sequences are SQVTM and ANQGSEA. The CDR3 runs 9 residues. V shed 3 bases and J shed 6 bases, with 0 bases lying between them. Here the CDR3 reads CSVDNEQFF. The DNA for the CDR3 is TGCAGCGTTGACAATGAGCAGTTCTTC.

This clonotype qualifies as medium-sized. The CDR3 loop reads CASSFGGGNTEAFF. CDR3 in DNA: TGTGCCAGCAGTTTTGGCGGAGGCAACACTGAAGCTTTCTTT. The V gene is TRBV12-3 or TRBV12-4, the J gene TRBJ1-1; D not resolved. Trimming removed 3 bases at V and 2 bases at J, with 10 bases between. CDR3 length: 14 residues.

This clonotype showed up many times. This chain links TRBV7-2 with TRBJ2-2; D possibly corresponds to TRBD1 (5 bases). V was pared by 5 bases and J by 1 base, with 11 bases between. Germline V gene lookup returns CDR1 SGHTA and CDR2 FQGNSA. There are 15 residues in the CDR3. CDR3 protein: CASSRGRGNTGELFF. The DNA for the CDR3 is TGTGCCAGCAGCCGCGGTAGGGGGAACACCGGGGAGCTGTTTTTT.